The 11 T cell receptor beta chains below were found in one sample sequenced in a study of T cells in Graves' hyperthyroidism and ophthalmopathy. Template material for amplifying TCR beta CDR3 regions consisted of RNA transcripts. A set of HTBI primers served as the primers for a first-round RT-PCR of the TCR CDR3. TCRdb passed the multiplex PCR reads through MiXCR, listing each CDR3 protein once. The table records about 590,000 distinct CDR3 sequences, around 16% of them present only once. Sequencing used blood. These receptors all stem from a woman in her thirties with Graves' hyperthyroidism.

This clonotype has more than one count but fewer than ten. The rearrangement links TRBV28 to TRBJ1-5; 9 nucleotides line up with TRBD1. CDR1 and CDR2 from the germline V gene are MDHEN and SYDVKM. Trimming took 3 bases from V and 3 from J; bases not matched to a gene: 6. This CDR3 is built from 16 residues. CDR3 amino acids: CASSFPGQGYNQPQHF. The CDR3 DNA follows: TGTGCCAGCAGTTTCCCGGGACAGGGTTACAATCAGCCCCAGCATTTT.

This clonotype was counted ten times or more. The CDR3 protein is CASSSQRHYQETQYF. The CDR3 DNA follows: TGTGCCAGCAGCTCCCAGCGACATTACCAAGAGACCCAGTACTTC. The V call is TRBV7-3, the J call TRBJ2-5; D is undetermined. CDR3 size: 15 residues. CDR1 is SGHTA, CDR2 FQGTGA, per germline. The V and J ends lost 4 bases and 0 bases respectively, with 12 bases between them.

This clonotype was picked up many times. The chain carries TRBV20-1 and TRBJ1-5; a possible D gene is TRBD1 (6 bases). This CDR3 comprises 14 residues. The germline gives CDR1 DFQATT, CDR2 SNEGSKA (reference sequence). Trimming left V 1 base short and J 9 bases short, with 16 bases between. The CDR3 nucleotides are TGCAGTGCTAGAGGGGGATGGGGGGCCAGGCCCCAGCATTTT. Translated, it gives CSARGGWGARPQHF.

This clonotype was counted ten times or more. CDR3 loop: CSARVMNTEAFF. The CDR3, as DNA: TGCAGTGCTAGAGTAATGAACACTGAAGCTTTCTTT. This chain joins TRBV20-1 and TRBJ1-1; D gene unclear. CDR1 and CDR2 from the germline V gene are DFQATT and SNEGSKA (reference sequence). V was shortened by 1 base and J by 0 bases, with 3 bases between the two germline ends. The CDR3 runs to 12 residues.

Many counts were recorded for this clonotype. The chain joins TRBV2 to TRBJ2-2; D is unclear. Trimming took off 4 bases at V and 8 bases at J, with 11 bases between the two ends. From germline, CDR1 is SNHLY and CDR2 FYNNEI. This CDR3 contains 13 residues. CDR3 DNA sequence: TGTGCCAGCAGTGGGACCCCCTCTGGGGAGCTGTTTTTT. Translated, it gives CASSGTPSGELFF.

This clonotype was seen more than once but under ten times. This chain uses TRBV30 with TRBJ2-6; TRBD2 is a possible D gene (7 bases). Between the trimmed V and J ends, which lost 2 bases and 4 bases, there was a span of 15 bases. CDR1 GTSNPN and CDR2 SVGIG come from the germline V gene (reference sequence). CDR3 length equals 16 residues. Here the CDR3 DNA reads TGTGCCTGGAGTAGGGGGGGTCCCCCGGGGGCCAACGTCCTGACTTTC. Its translation: CAWSRGGPPGANVLTF.

This clonotype showed up just a few times. J is TRBJ1-5 and V is TRBV10-3; D unclear. This CDR3 contains 14 residues. Germline CDR1 and CDR2: ENHRY and SYGVKD. The V end lost 10 bases, the J end lost 4 bases, and 17 bases lay between the germline ends. The CDR3 region has the DNA TGTGCCACCAAGCATACAGCCCCGAATCAGCCCCAGCATTTT. It translates to CATKHTAPNQPQHF.

This clonotype was observed a few times. This sequence joins TRBV6-2 or TRBV6-3 and TRBJ2-4; the match to TRBD2 covers 10 bases. The junction had 5 bases not matched to a gene; V was cut back by 6 bases and J by 3 bases. The CDR3 is 15 residues long. Germline V gene lookup returns CDR1 MNHEY and CDR2 SVGEGT. The CDR3 loop reads CASRLAGQVKNIQYF. The CDR3 DNA reads as TGTGCCAGCAGACTAGCGGGACAAGTCAAAAACATTCAGTACTTC.

This clonotype was seen at least ten times. This chain connects TRBV30 to TRBJ2-1; D is uncertain. V was pared by 3 bases and J by 7 bases, with 13 bases between. The CDR3 contains 13 residues. CDR1 and CDR2 (germline): GTSNPN, SVGIG (reference sequence). The CDR3 here is CAWRGRTVNEQFF. Here the CDR3 DNA reads TGTGCCTGGAGGGGAAGGACGGTGAATGAGCAGTTCTTC.

V and J are TRBV5-1 and TRBJ2-1, with 10 bases fitting TRBD2. The V gene end was trimmed by 2 bases and the J gene end by 10 bases; junction bases not matched to a gene: 9. From germline, CDR1 is SGHRS and CDR2 YFSETQ. This CDR3 has 15 amino acids. The CDR3 nucleotides are TGCGCCAGCAGCTTCAGCGTTAGCGGGAGGAGGGAGCAGTTCTTC. Protein product: CASSFSVSGRREQFF. Based on the CDR3 plus reference TRBV5-1 and TRBJ2-1, the full variable domain is KAGVTQTPRYLIKTRGQQVTLSCSPISGHRSVSWYQQTPGQGLQFLFEYFSETQRNKGNFPGRFSGRQFSNSRSEMNVSTLELGDSALYLCASSFSVSGRREQFFGPGTRLTVL.

This clonotype was recorded many times. V gene TRBV2 combines with J gene TRBJ2-1; D is possibly TRBD2 (6 bases). From germline, CDR1 is SNHLY and CDR2 FYNNEI. V was pared by 5 bases and J by 4 bases, with 15 bases between. The CDR3 sequence is 15 residues long. The CDR3 spells CASSPRTGEYNEQFF. Here the CDR3 DNA reads TGTGCCAGCAGTCCCCGAACGGGAGAATACAATGAGCAGTTCTTC.